A single sample gave rise to the 2 T cell receptor beta chains below, sequenced in a study of beta chain features in type 1 diabetes. General observations from the study: Shortening of TCRB CDR3s, moderate but significant, appeared in all four CD4+ subsets of Type 1 diabetes patients.

Which antigens these TCRs recognize remains unknown. Sequenced material consisted of expressed TCRB transcripts (all of the isolated RNA was reverse transcribed). Assay: immunoSEQ multiplex PCR; the TCRdb copy retains only in-frame clones and omits some. The table shows around 46,000 clones, with approximately 44% occurring only once. Sequencing was performed on stem cell memory CD4+ T cells from blood. The origin of the receptors is a man aged 25-45 years with type 1 diabetes.

The V gene is TRBV5-1, the J gene TRBJ2-1, with 8 bases identical to TRBD2. This CDR3 has 15 residues. V was clipped by 1 base and J by 10 bases; unmatched bases: 10. CDR1 is SGHRS, CDR2 YFSETQ, per germline. The CDR3 protein is CASSLTPGSGKEQFF. CDR3 DNA: TGCGCCAGCAGCTTGACCCCCGGTAGCGGGAAGGAGCAGTTCTTC. Based on the CDR3 plus reference TRBV5-1 and TRBJ2-1, the full variable domain is KAGVTQTPRYLIKTRGQQVTLSCSPISGHRSVSWYQQTPGQGLQFLFEYFSETQRNKGNFPGRFSGRQFSNSRSEMNVSTLELGDSALYLCASSLTPGSGKEQFFGPGTRLTVL.

This clone was seen a few times. The chain joins TRBV6-5 to TRBJ2-7; 9 nucleotides agree with TRBD2. CDR1 MNHEY and CDR2 SVGAGI come from the germline V gene. The CDR3 loop spans 13 amino acids. V lost 2 bases and J lost 10; bases outside the gene matches: 6. The CDR3 sequence: CASSYRLAESQYF. For the CDR3, the DNA is TGTGCCAGCAGTTACAGACTAGCGGAGAGTCAGTACTTC.